Below, 15 T cell receptor beta chains from the same sample are listed, as sequenced in a study of T-cell memory formation after mild COVID-19 (dated by TCRdb to the early 2020s). The receptor library was made with 5' RACE. For sequencing, an Illumina NovaSeq 6000 was employed. The public reads were reanalyzed by TCRdb: fastp trimming at Q25, MiXCR alignment, in-frame beta chains only. Rows matching on CDR3 protein sequence are summarized as one entry with the most common DNA and genes. This sample lists roughly 620,000 distinct CDR3 sequences; more than 15% were detected once. More than 10% of the sample is taken by the ten largest. The sample taken for sequencing was PBMCs or a T cell subset sorted from them (not recorded which). The receptor source for this set is an adult woman who had mild COVID-19 (a few samples of this study predate the infection). The sample titles of this study are shuffled in the database, so cell type and time point are left out; the donor was told from shared clones.

The chain uses TRBV19 and TRBJ1-3; TRBD1 matches at 10 bases. The junction had 8 bases not matched to a gene; V was cut back by 3 bases and J by 6 bases. The CDR3 length is 16 residues. Per germline, CDR1 LNHDA and CDR2 SQIVND (reference sequence). CDR3: CASSIGTGEYENTIYF. CDR3 DNA sequence: TGTGCCAGTAGTATTGGGACAGGGGAATATGAAAACACCATATATTTT.

This clonotype was counted between two and nine times. The chain carries TRBV29-1 and TRBJ1-4, with TRBD1 matching over 7 bases. CDR3 length: 13 amino acids. Germline loops: CDR1 SQVTM, CDR2 ANQGSEA. The V gene end was trimmed by 5 bases and the J gene end by 6 bases; junction bases not matched to a gene: 6. This CDR3 is CSVQQGSDEKLFF. The CDR3 DNA reads TGCAGCGTTCAACAGGGGTCGGATGAAAAACTGTTTTTT.

V and J are TRBV12-3 or TRBV12-4 and TRBJ2-7, with 7 bases that match TRBD2. Trimming at V came to 5 bases and at J to 3 bases, leaving 10 bases not matched to a gene. CDR3 length equals 15 residues. The CDR3 loop reads CASSPRPTSSYEQYF. The DNA of the CDR3 is TGTGCCAGCAGTCCGCGACCGACTAGCAGCTACGAGCAGTACTTC.

The chain joins TRBV7-9 to TRBJ1-2; TRBD1 matches at 9 bases. The germline V gene has CDR1 SEHNR and CDR2 FQNEAQ (reference sequence). V lost 4 bases to trimming and J lost 2 bases; unmatched junction nucleotides: 8. The CDR3 runs to 16 residues. DNA of the CDR3: TGTGCCAGCAGCTCCGGGACAGGGATAGGCAACTATGGCTACACCTTC. Its protein is CASSSGTGIGNYGYTF.

This clonotype was seen more than once but under ten times. The chain uses TRBV7-2 and TRBJ1-2; no clear D gene. V was cut by 1 base and J by 6 bases, with 6 bases left in between. There are 12 residues in the CDR3. Germline CDR1 and CDR2: SGHTA and FQGNSA. The DNA for the CDR3 is TGTGCCAGCAGCTTAGAGAGGAATGGCTACACCTTC. As protein: CASSLERNGYTF.

This clonotype was picked up many times. V and J are TRBV12-3 or TRBV12-4 and TRBJ2-5, with 11 bases matching TRBD2. This CDR3 contains 15 residues. Trimming removed 5 bases from V and 5 bases from J; junction bases left unmatched: 7. CDR3 amino acids: CASSPGTSGWETQYF. The CDR3 bases are TGTGCCAGCAGTCCAGGGACTAGCGGTTGGGAGACCCAGTACTTC.

The rearrangement links TRBV5-1 to TRBJ2-6, with D hard to call. CDR1 and CDR2 from the germline V gene are SGHRS and YFSETQ. Trimming took off 2 bases at V and 2 bases at J, with 23 bases between the two ends. The CDR3 totals 20 residues. The CDR3 is CASSFFVPVVPLPGANVLTF. The CDR3 bases are TGCGCCAGCAGCTTTTTCGTCCCGGTAGTCCCCCTCCCTGGGGCCAACGTCCTGACTTTC.

This chain uses TRBV7-8 with TRBJ2-7, with D unclear. The CDR3 has 13 amino acids. V lost 5 bases and J 2 bases, leaving 10 bases between the germline ends. CDR1 and CDR2 from the germline V gene are SGHVS and FQNEAQ. CDR3 bases: TGTGCCAGCAGCCACATGAATACCTACGAGCAGTACTTC. It translates to CASSHMNTYEQYF. Full variable domain (rest looked up from reference TRBV7-8 and TRBJ2-7): GAGVSQSPRYKVAKRGQDVALRCDPISGHVSLFWYQQALGQGPEFLTYFQNEAQLDKSGLPSDRFFAERPEGSVSTLKIQRTQQEDSAVYLCASSHMNTYEQYFGPGTRLTVT.

The gene calls are TRBV24-1 and TRBJ2-1, with a possible D match to TRBD2 (6 bases). Germline V CDR1 and CDR2: KGHDR, SFDVKD. The germline V and J ends were trimmed by 1 base and 5 bases, with 11 bases remaining between them. This CDR3 is 15 amino acids long. This CDR3 is CATSDFAGFNNEQFF. The CDR3 region has the DNA TGTGCCACCAGTGATTTTGCGGGGTTTAACAATGAGCAGTTCTTC.

V and J are TRBV5-1 and TRBJ2-4; TRBD1 is a possible D gene (5 bases). The length of the CDR3 is 16 residues. The germline V gene encodes CDR1 SGHRS and CDR2 YFSETQ. V shed 2 bases and J shed 0 bases, with 12 bases lying between them. The CDR3 nucleotides are TGCGCCAGCAGCTTCGGCTCAGGGCGAGCCAAAAACATTCAGTACTTC. Translated: CASSFGSGRAKNIQYF.

This clonotype turned up a few times. The chain combines TRBV12-3 or TRBV12-4 with TRBJ1-2; D gene unclear. The CDR3 is 13 residues long. Trimming removed 7 bases from V and 8 bases from J, with 17 bases in between. This chain's CDR3 is CASTTSVGSGYTF. CDR3 bases: TGTGCCAGCACCACATCAGTCGGGTCGGGCTACACCTTC.

This rearrangement joins TRBV2 to TRBJ2-1, with TRBD1 as a possible D gene (6 bases). V lost 6 bases and J 3 bases, leaving 12 bases between the germline ends. The germline CDR1 and CDR2 sequences are SNHLY and FYNNEI. The CDR3 totals 14 residues. The CDR3 protein is CASSAPDSYNEQFF. In DNA, the CDR3 is TGTGCCAGCAGCGCGCCGGACAGCTACAATGAGCAGTTCTTC. The full variable domain, rest sourced from reference TRBV2 and TRBJ2-1, is EPEVTQTPSHQVTQMGQEVILRCVPISNHLYFYWYRQILGQKVEFLVSFYNNEISEKSEIFDDQFSVERPDGSNFTLKIRSTKLEDSAMYFCASSAPDSYNEQFFGPGTRLTVL.

The V gene is TRBV15, the J gene TRBJ2-5, with D perhaps TRBD1 or TRBD2 (5 bases each). CDR1 LNHNV and CDR2 YYDKDF come from the germline V gene (reference sequence). The V and J ends lost 7 bases and 5 bases respectively, with 20 bases between them. The CDR3 totals 15 residues. CDR3: CATTLGTRVLETQYF. The CDR3 DNA reads as TGTGCCACCACATTGGGGACCAGGGTTTTGGAGACCCAGTACTTC.

This clonotype has more than one count but fewer than ten. This rearrangement joins TRBV5-1 to TRBJ2-1, with unresolved D. The CDR3 totals 16 residues. Germline-derived CDR1 and CDR2 are SGHRS and YFSETQ. V was clipped by 2 bases and J by 0 bases, with 12 bases between them. CDR3 loop: CASSFSATRSYNEQFF. The CDR3 nucleotides are TGCGCCAGCAGCTTTTCCGCTACCCGCTCCTACAATGAGCAGTTCTTC.

This sequence joins TRBV7-9 and TRBJ2-5; TRBD1 agrees at 12 bases. The germline gives CDR1 SEHNR, CDR2 FQNEAQ (reference sequence). V shed 3 bases, J shed 2 bases, and the junction held 4 bases outside the gene matches. The CDR3 extends over 16 amino acids. The CDR3 nucleotides read TGTGCCAGCAGCTTCGGGACAGGGGGCACACAAGAGACCCAGTACTTC. Translation gives CASSFGTGGTQETQYF.